This T cell receptor (beta chain) came from a study of cytomegalovirus exposure and HLA in healthy donors. Study conclusions and caveats: Later analysis suggested most CMV-associated TCR beta chains were HLA-restricted. The listing of roughly 160 TCR beta chains classed them as cytomegalovirus-associated.

PCR used 60 Vbeta primers and 13 Jbeta primers. Assay: immunoSEQ multiplex PCR; the TCRdb copy retains only in-frame clones and omits some. The sample comprises under 100,000 clones, 10% of which are singletons, and more than 20% rests with the top ten. This clone showed up just a few times. What it binds is unknown. CDR1 is SGHRS, CDR2 YFSETQ, per germline. V gave up 7 bases and J gave up 0 bases; unmatched junction bases: 3. The CDR3 loop spans 13 amino acids. The source is a man in his 60s in good health and CMV-seropositive. The sample consisted of PBMCs. The chain couples TRBV5-1 to TRBJ2-7; 8 bases agree with TRBD1. The CDR3, as DNA: TGCGCCAGCCGACAGGGGTCCTCCTACGAGCAGTACTTC. Protein sequence: CASRQGSSYEQYF.